What follows are 32 T cell receptor beta chains derived from one specimen sequenced in a study of blood T cells in healthy people across ages. A second PCR, run for about 7 to 11 cycles, used a sample-barcoded 5' primer plus a J-beta primer mix. TCRdb reprocessed the 5' RACE reads with MiXCR, giving one entry per CDR3 protein. The data hold about 670,000 distinct CDR3 sequences, with about 51% observed a single time. Sequencing used blood. The receptors stem from a woman aged 80 or older in good health.

This clonotype was found many times. This chain connects TRBV24-1 to TRBJ2-3, with 8 bases matching TRBD2. CDR1 is KGHDR, CDR2 SFDVKD, per germline. V lost 1 base, J lost 4 bases, and 3 bases stayed unmatched. The CDR3 covers 15 residues. The CDR3 sequence: CATSDLGLASDTQYF. The CDR3, as DNA: TGTGCCACCAGTGATTTAGGACTAGCCTCAGATACGCAGTATTTT.

This clonotype was recorded a few times. V is TRBV2 and J is TRBJ2-2; D gene uncertain. There are 12 residues in the CDR3. V gave up 8 bases and J gave up 9 bases, with 13 bases separating them. In germline, CDR1 is SNHLY, CDR2 FYNNEI. The DNA for the CDR3 is TGTGCCAGCGGCGGACGGATCCGGGAGCTGTTTTTT. It is translated as CASGGRIRELFF.

This clonotype occurred many times. The J gene is TRBJ2-5, the V gene TRBV28, with TRBD1 identical over 8 bases. The germline V gene has CDR1 MDHEN and CDR2 SYDVKM. V lost 6 bases to trimming and J lost 1 base; unmatched junction nucleotides: 4. The CDR3 has 14 amino acids. Here the CDR3 DNA reads TGTGCCAGCAGGAAAACAGGGGGCCAAGAGACCCAGTACTTC. The encoded protein is CASRKTGGQETQYF.

V usage is TRBV27 and J usage is TRBJ1-5, with D maybe TRBD1 (6 bases). The CDR3 is 16 residues long. From germline, CDR1 is MNHEY and CDR2 SMNVEV (reference sequence). Trimming shortened V by 5 bases and J by 0 bases, and 14 bases separated the two germline ends. The CDR3 loop is CASSPLGTSSNQPQHF. The CDR3 DNA reads TGTGCCAGCAGTCCCCTGGGGACAAGTAGCAATCAGCCCCAGCATTTT.

This chain links TRBV5-1 with TRBJ2-1, with D tentatively TRBD1 or TRBD2 (5 bases each). V shed 4 bases and J shed 7 bases, with 21 bases lying between them. Germline V gene lookup returns CDR1 SGHRS and CDR2 YFSETQ. The CDR3 loop spans 16 amino acids. The CDR3 reads CASSITGTGDSNEQFF. The DNA of the CDR3 is TGCGCCAGCAGCATCACCGGGACCGGGGATTCAAATGAGCAGTTCTTC.

In this sample, this clonotype turned up many times. The chain joins TRBV7-2 to TRBJ2-5, with 9 positions matching TRBD2. Germline CDR1 is SGHTA and CDR2 is FQGNSA. Germline trimming cut 1 base from V and 7 bases from J; bases unmatched to any gene: 19. CDR3 length: 19 amino acids. Here the CDR3 reads CASSLVFVRLAGTRGTQYF. The CDR3 DNA reads as TGTGCCAGCAGCTTAGTGTTCGTCCGGCTAGCGGGGACCAGAGGGACCCAGTACTTC.

The chain is built from TRBV2 and TRBJ2-3; D not certain. The CDR3 runs 14 residues. The ends were cut back, 3 bases at V and 2 bases at J, with 9 bases in the middle. Germline-derived CDR1 and CDR2 are SNHLY and FYNNEI. DNA for the CDR3: TGTGCCAGCAGTGATAACGGGTACACAGATACGCAGTATTTT. Amino acids: CASSDNGYTDTQYF.

This sequence joins TRBV5-1 and TRBJ2-5, with D perhaps matching TRBD1 (6 bases). The J call may be mistaken, given a closer DNA end match to TRBJ2-7. CDR3 size: 14 residues. The germline V gene encodes CDR1 SGHRS and CDR2 YFSETQ. The CDR3: CASSLQGPPYEQYF. The DNA of the CDR3 is TGCGCCAGCAGCCTACAGGGACCCCCCTACGAGCAGTACTTC.

This clonotype occurred many times. The CDR3 protein is CASSLAQYNEQFF. In DNA, the CDR3 is TGCGCCAGCAGCTTGGCACAGTACAATGAGCAGTTCTTC. The chain joins TRBV5-1 to TRBJ2-1, with D hard to call. Trimming took 0 bases from V and 4 from J, leaving 5 bases between them. This CDR3 spans 13 amino acids. Germline V gene lookup returns CDR1 SGHRS and CDR2 YFSETQ. Supplemented by reference TRBV5-1 and TRBJ2-1, the full variable domain reads KAGVTQTPRYLIKTRGQQVTLSCSPISGHRSVSWYQQTPGQGLQFLFEYFSETQRNKGNFPGRFSGRQFSNSRSEMNVSTLELGDSALYLCASSLAQYNEQFFGPGTRLTVL.

This clonotype was seen only a few times. The chain links TRBV9 to TRBJ2-3; the D gene is possibly TRBD1 (6 bases). The germline V gene encodes CDR1 SGDLS and CDR2 YYNGEE. CDR3 length equals 15 residues. V was clipped by 0 bases and J by 6 bases, with 14 bases between them. CDR3 coding DNA: TGTGCCAGCAGCGTAGGGGGACAAATAGGCGATACGCAGTATTTT. Protein product: CASSVGGQIGDTQYF.

The count of this clonotype is one. Since a much larger clone is just one base distant, this may be a read error. The chain joins TRBV7-9 to TRBJ2-7; possibly TRBD2 for D (5 bases). Germline V gene lookup returns CDR1 SEHNR and CDR2 FQNEAQ (reference sequence). This CDR3 region has 15 residues. This CDR3 reads CAGSFVPAASYEQYF. CDR3 DNA: TGTGCCGGCAGCTTTGTTCCAGCGGCCTCCTACGAGCAGTACTTC.

This clonotype was seen ten or more times. This sequence joins TRBV29-1 and TRBJ2-1; the D is unclear. The CDR3 sequence is 13 residues long. V lost 4 bases to trimming and J lost 5 bases, with 12 bases between them. Germline V CDR1 and CDR2: SQVTM, ANQGSEA. The CDR3 coding sequence is TGCAGCGTTGTGGGGTTTTCGGACAATGAGCAGTTCTTC. Translated, it gives CSVVGFSDNEQFF.

About this clonotype: A much larger clone lies one base from this, so it may be a read error. The chain links TRBV9 to TRBJ2-7; a weak D match, TRBD1 (6 bases). CDR3 size: 15 residues. CDR1 is SGDLS, CDR2 YYNGEE, per germline. The CDR3 DNA reads TGTGCCAACAGCGTAGGGGACACTCTCACTTACGAGCAGTACTTC. Encoded protein: CANSVGDTLTYEQYF.

The chain couples TRBV9 to TRBJ1-2; 8 nucleotides match TRBD1. CDR3 length equals 15 residues. Trimming took 3 bases from V and 4 from J; bases not matched to a gene: 8. The germline V gene has CDR1 SGDLS and CDR2 YYNGEE. The CDR3 here is CASSAGTGPTYGYTF. CDR3 nucleotides: TGTGCCAGCAGCGCTGGGACAGGCCCGACCTATGGCTACACCTTC.

The sample holds many counts of this clonotype. This chain's CDR3 is CASSLTATREGTQYF. CDR3 coding DNA: TGTGCCAGCAGCTTAACCGCTACCAGAGAGGGTACGCAGTATTTT. This sequence joins TRBV7-3 and TRBJ2-3, with D tentatively TRBD2 (5 bases). Trimming removed 0 bases at V and 8 bases at J, with 15 bases between. CDR1 is SGHTA, CDR2 FQGTGA, per germline. The CDR3 is 15 residues long. Filled out from reference TRBV7-3 and TRBJ2-3, the complete variable domain reads GAGVSQTPSNKVTEKGKYVELRCDPISGHTALYWYRQSLGQGPEFLIYFQGTGAADDSGLPNDRFFAVRPEGSVSTLKIQRTERGDSAVYLCASSLTATREGTQYFGPGTRLTVL.

In DNA form, the CDR3 reads TGTGCCAGCAGTACGACCAACCTGTCCTACGAGCAGTACTTC. The encoded protein is CASSTTNLSYEQYF. This chain connects TRBV28 to TRBJ2-4; D not certain. Near its end, the DNA agrees better with TRBJ2-7, so the J call may be wrong. The V gene's germline CDR1 is MDHEN and CDR2 SYDVKM. The CDR3 totals 14 residues.

About this clonotype: A read error is possible here, since a much larger clone lies one base away. The rearrangement joins TRBV7-9 to TRBJ2-3; D is undetermined. V lost 5 bases and J 5 bases, leaving 14 bases between the germline ends. The germline V gene has CDR1 SEHNR and CDR2 FQNEAQ (reference sequence). The CDR3 length is 14 residues. The CDR3 reads CASSLGPALDTQYF. CDR3 DNA sequence: TGTGCCAGCAGCCTAGGACCAGCCTTAGATACGCAGTATTTT.

The rearrangement links TRBV14 to TRBJ1-6, with 10 bases identical to TRBD1. J gave up 10 bases and V 4 bases, and 4 bases lay outside the gene matches. This CDR3 contains 14 residues. Germline-derived CDR1 and CDR2 are SGHDN and FVKESK. The CDR3 DNA reads as TGTGCCAGCAGCCCGACAGGGGGCTGGTCACCCCTCCACTTT. It yields the protein CASSPTGGWSPLHF.

This chain uses TRBV28 with TRBJ2-3; D may be TRBD2 (6 bases). This CDR3 is 14 amino acids long. Per the germline V gene, CDR1 is MDHEN and CDR2 is SYDVKM. V shed 7 bases and J shed 4 bases, with 15 bases lying between them. CDR3 in DNA: TGTGCCAGCACCTTGACTAGTAGTGCAGATACGCAGTATTTT. Its translation: CASTLTSSADTQYF. Full variable domain (remainder filled in from reference TRBV28 and TRBJ2-3): DVKVTQSSRYLVKRTGEKVFLECVQDMDHENMFWYRQDPGLGLRLIYFSYDVKMKEKGDIPEGYSVSREKKERFSLILESASTNQTSMYLCASTLTSSADTQYFGPGTRLTVL.

This clonotype was detected only a few times. This sequence joins TRBV27 and TRBJ2-1; TRBD2 is a possible D gene (6 bases). The germline gives CDR1 MNHEY, CDR2 SMNVEV (reference sequence). The CDR3 covers 13 residues. Trimming cost V 3 bases and J 9 bases, with 12 bases left between them. CDR3 in DNA: TGTGCCAGCAGTTTTTGGGGAGGCAGTGAGCAGTTCTTC. Its translation: CASSFWGGSEQFF.

This sequence joins TRBV25-1 and TRBJ2-7, with 7 nucleotides matching TRBD2. Trimming cost V 7 bases and J 7 bases; bases outside gene matches: 19. The CDR3 loop spans 16 amino acids. The germline CDR1 and CDR2 sequences are MGHDK and SYGVNS. CDR3 protein: CASTHRGGPRSSEQYF. DNA of the CDR3: TGTGCCAGCACTCATCGCGGGGGACCCAGATCGAGTGAGCAGTACTTC.

This clonotype was counted at least ten times. DNA of the CDR3: TGCAGTGCTCCCTCTCCTACCTACGAGCAGTACTTC. Translation: CSAPSPTYEQYF. The V call is TRBV20-1, the J call TRBJ2-7; no clear D gene. This CDR3 contains 12 residues. Trimming removed 5 bases at V and 2 bases at J, with 10 bases between. The germline V gene has CDR1 DFQATT and CDR2 SNEGSKA (reference sequence).

V and J are TRBV5-1 and TRBJ2-3; tentatively, D is TRBD1 or TRBD2 (5 bases each). The CDR3 length is 13 residues. V gave up 5 bases and J gave up 1 base, with 8 bases separating them. Germline assignment: CDR1 SGHRS and CDR2 YFSETQ. CDR3 sequence (DNA): TGCGCCAGCAGAGAGGGACGCACAGATACGCAGTATTTT. Residues: CASREGRTDTQYF.

The chain carries TRBV10-3 and TRBJ2-5; the D is unclear. The CDR3 has 13 residues. Trimming took off 3 bases at V and 4 bases at J, with 9 bases between the two ends. CDR1 is ENHRY and CDR2 is SYGVKD in the germline V gene. The CDR3 here is CAISDMSGETQYF. The CDR3 nucleotides read TGTGCCATCAGTGATATGAGTGGAGAGACCCAGTACTTC.

The genes are TRBV9 and TRBJ1-2; no clear D gene. The CDR3 extends over 14 amino acids. Germline assignment: CDR1 SGDLS and CDR2 YYNGEE. Trimming cost V 4 bases and J 4 bases, with 14 bases left between them. As DNA, the CDR3 is TGTGCCAGCAGCCCCATCGGGTTGGTCTATGGCTACACCTTC. It yields the protein CASSPIGLVYGYTF.

The V and J genes are TRBV5-1 and TRBJ1-2; D gene ambiguous. Trimming took off 0 bases at V and 5 bases at J, with 8 bases between the two ends. Germline assignment: CDR1 SGHRS and CDR2 YFSETQ. CDR3 length: 13 amino acids. For the CDR3, the DNA is TGCGCCAGCAGCTTGGAGGCCGCTTATGGCTACACCTTC. Its translation is CASSLEAAYGYTF.

The table lists this clonotype with a count of one. This chain joins TRBV21-1 and TRBJ2-1; the DNA was not compared with TRBD1, the D call given in the table. TRBV21-1 is a documented pseudogene. This CDR3 spans 16 amino acids. The CDR3, as DNA: TGTGCCAGCAGCAAAGGGGGGACAGTCTCCTACAATGAGCAGTTCTTC. Its protein is CASSKGGTVSYNEQFF.

In its sample, this clonotype was seen once. The genes are TRBV4-1 and TRBJ2-5; D remains unclear. The J call is doubtful: the DNA matches TRBJ2-7 better. Germline values: CDR1 MGHRA, CDR2 YSYEKL. The CDR3 covers 15 residues. CDR3 nucleotides: TGCGCCAGCAGCCATCGCGGAAAAGGGACCTACGAGCAGTACTTC. Protein: CASSHRGKGTYEQYF.

This clonotype showed up many times. The genes are TRBV12-3 or TRBV12-4 and TRBJ1-2; D is uncertain. The CDR3 runs to 12 residues. Deletions cut 5 bases from V and 7 bases from J, with 11 bases between. The CDR3 spells CASSLHKSGYTF. The CDR3 DNA follows: TGTGCCAGCAGTCTACACAAGTCTGGCTACACCTTC.

V gene TRBV10-3 combines with J gene TRBJ2-5; no clear D. Germline assignment: CDR1 ENHRY and CDR2 SYGVKD. The CDR3 runs to 13 residues. V was pared by 4 bases and J by 1 base, with 7 bases between. CDR3 sequence (DNA): TGTGCCATCAGTGCTGGGGTCCAAGAGACCCAGTACTTC. Its translation is CAISAGVQETQYF.

CDR3 in amino acids: CASRYGGADGEQFF. For the CDR3, the DNA is TGCGCCAGCAGGTATGGGGGCGCCGACGGTGAGCAGTTCTTC. The chain links TRBV5-1 to TRBJ2-1; a possible D gene is TRBD1 (6 bases). The CDR3 is 14 residues long. Per germline, CDR1 SGHRS and CDR2 YFSETQ. The V end lost 5 bases, the J end lost 9 bases, and 18 bases lay between the germline ends.

The chain carries TRBV24-1 and TRBJ2-5; 7 bases fit TRBD1. V gave up 3 bases and J gave up 5 bases; unmatched junction bases: 11. The CDR3 has 16 amino acids. The V gene's germline CDR1 is KGHDR and CDR2 SFDVKD. The CDR3, as DNA: TGTGCCACCAGTGATACTAAGACAGGGCTAGGGGAGACCCAGTACTTC. This encodes CATSDTKTGLGETQYF.